This TCR beta chain was recovered during a study of blood T cell repertoires in COVID-19 (dated by TCRdb to about 2020). Concerning the study at large: The collaborator samples originated in the United States, Italy and Spain and spanned the acute and convalescent phases of COVID-19. Deeply sampled blood TCRbeta repertoires from subjects exposed to, actively infected with, or recovered from COVID-19 were included in the dataset. Where HLA class I and class II types were available, the types were taken from metadata supplied by the sample provider, not from assay-based typing. The material from the prospective study consisted of cDNA or gDNA derived from T cells, B-cell-depleted T cells, or PBMCs. A de-identified subject ID, COVID-19 status, age in years and sex were almost always included in the sample metadata. The repertoires were released in a freely available public database meant as a resource for research on the immune response to SARS-CoV-2. The samples were drawn from two sources: the first 160 participants of the ongoing ImmuneRACE study, and 1,200 or so subjects contributed by 6 global collaborators.

Collaborating institutions collected whole blood in K2EDTA tubes following their own protocols. For TCRbeta analysis, collaborators shipped samples in one of three forms: frozen whole blood, isolated PBMCs, or DNA extracted from either of those sample types. Results the study describes overall, beyond this receptor: How much clinical and demographic metadata was included differed by source and by participant, and the metadata was provided uncurated.

The immunoSEQ Assay, a bias-controlled multiplex PCR, was used to amplify TCRbeta CDR3 regions from genomic DNA. For the original study's pipeline: Nucleated cell counts per sample were estimated from amplification of reference gene primers within the assay. To quantify the absolute abundance of each unique TCRbeta CDR3 rearrangement, sequence reads were collapsed and filtered. For each sample, productive Simpson clonality was calculated as the square root of Simpson's diversity index across productive rearrangements. The clones in this table, taken by TCRdb from immuneACCESS, are in-frame only. Not every clone is retained; where verified, under half of the shortfall comes from an unresolved V gene, and the cause of the rest is unknown. That table supplies the V and J calls and clone size; D and trimming were determined from the DNA. Recorded for this sample are around 100,000 clones; more than 70% of them occurred a single time. The ten most abundant clones make up more than 10% of the sample.

With respect to this clone: Its binding antigen is unknown. Base quality data are lacking; no much larger clone is found one base away.

Per the germline V gene, SGHDT is the CDR1 and YYEEEE is the CDR2. The V end loses 1 base and the J end loses 1 base, and a stretch of 6 bases separates them. The CDR3 holds 14 amino acids from the cysteine to the phenylalanine. The CDR3 DNA has 42 bases and is translated from base 1. This sequence originates from a human donor in a cohort sampled during active COVID-19. The sequencing input was peripheral blood. The rearrangement joined TRBV5-6 to TRBJ1-5; confidence is insufficient to name the D gene. This receptor carries the CDR3 CASSLRVSNQPQHF. The sequenced DNA is TGTGCCAGCAGCTTGCGTGTAAGCAATCAGCCCCAGCATTTT.